Listed below are T cell receptor beta chains from one sample, sequenced in a study of OX40 agonist ivuxolimab in advanced cancers. Profiled with immunoSEQ multiplex PCR; TCRdb holds only in-frame clones, not every one. This table holds over 70,000 clones, about 88% found once. Source: CD4+ or CD8+ T cells sorted from blood, taken in a trial of the OX40 agonist ivuxolimab. These receptors came from an adult with an advanced solid tumor such as melanoma, head and neck, liver or kidney cancer. The CDR3 runs from the conserved cysteine through the conserved F or W. D genes are given only for firm matches. Expanded clones are given a class, and other clones once, few, many or no size at all.

D gene: NA
J gene: TRBJ2-2
V gene: TRBV7-3
clone size: NA
CDR3 protein: CASSSKIFTGELFF
CDR3 DNA: TGTGCCAGCAGCTCAAAAATTTTTACCGGGGAGCTGTTTTTT

D gene: TRBD1
J gene: TRBJ2-1
V gene: TRBV11-2
clone size: NA
CDR3 protein: CASSISSGTGVVEQFF
CDR3 DNA: TGTGCCAGCAGCATTAGTTCCGGGACAGGGGTTGTAGAGCAGTTCTTC

D gene: TRBD1
J gene: TRBJ1-5
V gene: TRBV19
clone size: NA
CDR3 protein: CASKGQGNQPQHF
CDR3 DNA: TGTGCCAGTAAAGGACAGGGGAATCAGCCCCAGCATTTT

D gene: TRBD2
J gene: TRBJ2-7
V gene: TRBV7-9
clone size: NA
CDR3 protein: CASSSTSGSVYEQYF
CDR3 DNA: TGTGCCAGCAGCTCGACTAGCGGGAGCGTCTACGAGCAGTACTTC

D gene: NA
J gene: TRBJ1-6
V gene: TRBV4-2
clone size: NA
CDR3 protein: CASSQIGDPLHF
CDR3 DNA: TGTGCCAGCAGCCAGATAGGGGATCCCCTCCACTTT

D gene: NA
J gene: TRBJ2-7
V gene: TRBV7-2
clone size: NA
CDR3 protein: CASRIPYEQYF
CDR3 DNA: TGTGCCAGCAGGATACCCTACGAGCAGTACTTC

D gene: TRBD1
J gene: TRBJ2-6
V gene: TRBV2
clone size: NA
CDR3 protein: CASSDTGQGLPGANVLTF
CDR3 DNA: TGTGCCAGCAGTGATACGGGACAGGGGCTCCCTGGGGCCAACGTCCTGACTTTC

D gene: NA
J gene: TRBJ2-5
V gene: TRBV10-1
clone size: NA
CDR3 protein: CASSENSRGGETQYF
CDR3 DNA: TGCGCCAGCAGTGAAAATTCGAGGGGCGGTGAGACCCAGTACTTC

D gene: TRBD1
J gene: TRBJ2-7
V gene: TRBV29-1
clone size: once
CDR3 protein: CSVGGTGGHEQYF
CDR3 DNA: TGCAGCGTTGGTGGGACAGGGGGCCACGAGCAGTACTTC

D gene: NA
J gene: TRBJ2-2
V gene: TRBV5-1
clone size: NA
CDR3 protein: CASRSTGGARTGELFF
CDR3 DNA: TGCGCCAGCAGGTCTACGGGGGGCGCGAGGACCGGGGAGCTGTTTTTT

D gene: NA
J gene: TRBJ2-1
V gene: TRBV18
clone size: NA
CDR3 protein: CASSGLGGYNEQFF
CDR3 DNA: TGTGCCAGCTCAGGCCTTGGGGGTTACAATGAGCAGTTCTTC

D gene: TRBD1
J gene: TRBJ2-7
V gene: TRBV19
clone size: NA
CDR3 protein: CASSTGQVQYF
CDR3 DNA: TGTGCCAGTAGTACCGGACAGGTTCAGTACTTC

D gene: TRBD2
J gene: TRBJ2-1
V gene: TRBV30
clone size: NA
CDR3 protein: CAWNPGTSGSGNEQFF
CDR3 DNA: TGTGCCTGGAATCCCGGGACTAGCGGGAGTGGAAATGAGCAGTTCTTC

D gene: NA
J gene: TRBJ1-5
V gene: TRBV6-5
clone size: NA
CDR3 protein: CASSWASNQPQHF
CDR3 DNA: TGTGCCAGCAGTTGGGCTAGCAATCAGCCCCAGCATTTT

D gene: NA
J gene: TRBJ1-5
V gene: TRBV6-5
clone size: NA
CDR3 protein: CASSTTGFGQPQHF
CDR3 DNA: TGTGCCAGCAGTACAACAGGGTTCGGCCAGCCCCAGCATTTT

D gene: NA
J gene: TRBJ2-5
V gene: TRBV27
clone size: NA
CDR3 protein: CASSLFGRQETQYF
CDR3 DNA: TGTGCCAGCAGTTTATTTGGCAGACAAGAGACCCAGTACTTC

D gene: NA
J gene: TRBJ1-3
V gene: TRBV19
clone size: NA
CDR3 protein: CASSKWTRAGNTIYF
CDR3 DNA: TGTGCCAGTAGCAAGTGGACTCGGGCAGGAAACACCATATATTTT

D gene: NA
J gene: TRBJ2-7
V gene: TRBV20-1
clone size: NA
CDR3 protein: CRRQGPYEQYF
CDR3 DNA: TGCAGGCGGCAGGGGCCCTACGAGCAGTACTTC

D gene: TRBD1
J gene: TRBJ1-1
V gene: TRBV11-3
clone size: NA
CDR3 protein: CASSLRGLNTEAFF
CDR3 DNA: TGTGCCAGCAGCTTAAGGGGGCTGAACACTGAAGCTTTCTTT

D gene: NA
J gene: TRBJ1-2
V gene: TRBV5-1
clone size: NA
CDR3 protein: CASSLPTGYGYTF
CDR3 DNA: TGCGCCAGCAGCTTGCCCACGGGATATGGCTACACCTTC

D gene: NA
J gene: TRBJ2-7
V gene: TRBV7-8
clone size: NA
CDR3 protein: CASSLGDTTYEQYF
CDR3 DNA: TGTGCCAGCAGCTTAGGGGACACTACCTACGAGCAGTACTTC

D gene: NA
J gene: TRBJ2-1
V gene: TRBV28
clone size: few
CDR3 protein: CASSRGNEQFF
CDR3 DNA: TGTGCCAGCAGCCGAGGAAATGAGCAGTTCTTC

D gene: NA
J gene: TRBJ2-7
V gene: TRBV6-6
clone size: NA
CDR3 protein: CASSYSGHREVYF
CDR3 DNA: TGTGCCAGCAGTTACTCAGGACACAGGGAGGTGTACTTC

D gene: TRBD1
J gene: TRBJ1-3
V gene: TRBV28
clone size: NA
CDR3 protein: CASSTPQGDREYTIYF
CDR3 DNA: TGTGCCAGCAGCACCCCCCAAGGGGACAGGGAGTACACCATATATTTT

D gene: NA
J gene: TRBJ2-5
V gene: TRBV5-4
clone size: NA
CDR3 protein: CASSLAYTRGETQYF
CDR3 DNA: TGTGCCAGCAGCTTGGCCTACACCAGGGGAGAGACCCAGTACTTC

D gene: NA
J gene: TRBJ2-7
V gene: TRBV15
clone size: NA
CDR3 protein: CATSRALFAYEQYF
CDR3 DNA: TGTGCCACCAGCAGAGCACTGTTCGCCTACGAGCAGTACTTC

D gene: NA
J gene: TRBJ2-6
V gene: TRBV18
clone size: NA
CDR3 protein: CASQGFSGANVLTF
CDR3 DNA: TGTGCCAGCCAGGGGTTCTCTGGGGCCAACGTCCTGACTTTC

D gene: NA
J gene: TRBJ1-2
V gene: TRBV15
clone size: NA
CDR3 protein: CATSREPYGYTF
CDR3 DNA: TGTGCCACCAGCAGAGAGCCTTATGGCTACACCTTC

D gene: NA
J gene: TRBJ1-1
V gene: TRBV5-1
clone size: NA
CDR3 protein: CASSKGTAWTEAFF
CDR3 DNA: TGCGCCAGCAGCAAGGGGACTGCGTGGACTGAAGCTTTCTTT

D gene: NA
J gene: TRBJ1-2
V gene: TRBV28
clone size: once
CDR3 protein: CASRSGIEGYTF
CDR3 DNA: TGTGCCAGCAGGTCAGGGATTGAAGGCTACACCTTC

D gene: NA
J gene: TRBJ2-1
V gene: TRBV9
clone size: NA
CDR3 protein: CASSPRLRPSYNEQFF
CDR3 DNA: TGTGCCAGCAGCCCAAGACTGAGACCCTCCTACAATGAGCAGTTCTTC

D gene: TRBD2
J gene: TRBJ2-3
V gene: TRBV18
clone size: NA
CDR3 protein: CASSELAGADTQYF
CDR3 DNA: TGTGCCAGCTCAGAACTAGCGGGAGCAGATACGCAGTATTTT

D gene: NA
J gene: TRBJ2-4
V gene: TRBV7-9
clone size: once
CDR3 protein: CASRPTPAGPGTAKNIQYF
CDR3 DNA: TGTGCCAGCAGACCTACCCCTGCCGGACCAGGCACAGCCAAAAACATTCAGTACTTC

D gene: TRBD1
J gene: TRBJ2-7
V gene: TRBV6-6
clone size: NA
CDR3 protein: CASSYDRAYEQYF
CDR3 DNA: TGTGCCAGCAGTTATGACAGGGCCTACGAGCAGTACTTC

D gene: TRBD2
J gene: TRBJ2-1
V gene: TRBV4-3
clone size: once
CDR3 protein: CASSWTTGTSSGGGNEQFF
CDR3 DNA: TGCGCCAGCAGCTGGACGACCGGGACTAGTAGTGGTGGTGGGAATGAGCAGTTCTTC

D gene: TRBD1
J gene: TRBJ2-1
V gene: TRBV25-1
clone size: NA
CDR3 protein: CASSAGTAEQFF
CDR3 DNA: TGTGCCAGCAGTGCCGGGACAGCGGAGCAGTTCTTC

D gene: NA
J gene: TRBJ1-1
V gene: TRBV6-1
clone size: once
CDR3 protein: CASSGGGKAFF
CDR3 DNA: TGTGCCAGCAGTGGAGGGGGGAAAGCTTTCTTT

D gene: NA
J gene: TRBJ1-2
V gene: TRBV18
clone size: NA
CDR3 protein: CASSHSGWRDSCKGYTF
CDR3 DNA: TGTGCCAGCTCACACAGCGGGTGGAGGGATTCGTGCAAGGGCTACACCTTC

D gene: NA
J gene: TRBJ1-4
V gene: TRBV4-1
clone size: NA
CDR3 protein: CASSQGGWVADEKLFF
CDR3 DNA: TGCGCCAGCAGCCAAGGAGGCTGGGTGGCCGATGAAAAACTGTTTTTT

D gene: TRBD2
J gene: TRBJ2-5
V gene: TRBV7-9
clone size: NA
CDR3 protein: CASSTGQAGGQETQYF
CDR3 DNA: TGTGCCAGCAGCACTGGCCAAGCGGGGGGACAAGAGACCCAGTACTTC

D gene: NA
J gene: TRBJ2-5
V gene: TRBV6-1
clone size: NA
CDR3 protein: CASSVGTLPTQYF
CDR3 DNA: TGTGCCAGCAGTGTCGGGACCCTTCCGACCCAGTACTTC

D gene: TRBD1
J gene: TRBJ1-4
V gene: TRBV28
clone size: NA
CDR3 protein: CASSTTGQGGEKLFF
CDR3 DNA: TGTGCCAGCAGTACTACCGGACAGGGAGGTGAAAAACTGTTTTTT

D gene: NA
J gene: TRBJ2-3
V gene: TRBV5-4
clone size: NA
CDR3 protein: CASSLTLADTQYF
CDR3 DNA: TGTGCCAGCAGCTTGACCCTAGCAGATACGCAGTATTTT

D gene: NA
J gene: TRBJ1-1
V gene: TRBV5-8
clone size: NA
CDR3 protein: CASRFTGLRNTEAFF
CDR3 DNA: TGTGCCAGCAGATTTACAGGGCTCCGGAACACTGAAGCTTTCTTT

D gene: NA
J gene: TRBJ1-2
V gene: TRBV28
clone size: NA
CDR3 protein: CASSLVGSGVHGYTF
CDR3 DNA: TGTGCCAGCAGTTTAGTGGGCAGTGGGGTGCACGGCTACACCTTC

D gene: TRBD2
J gene: TRBJ2-1
V gene: TRBV7-3
clone size: NA
CDR3 protein: CASSLNPPTSEQFF
CDR3 DNA: TGTGCCAGCAGCTTAAACCCCCCGACTAGCGAGCAGTTCTTC

D gene: TRBD1
J gene: TRBJ2-7
V gene: TRBV2
clone size: NA
CDR3 protein: CASRPGQGLYEQYF
CDR3 DNA: TGTGCCAGTCGGCCGGGACAGGGACTTTACGAGCAGTACTTC

D gene: TRBD2
J gene: TRBJ2-1
V gene: TRBV6-6
clone size: NA
CDR3 protein: CASSTGRARVWNEQFF
CDR3 DNA: TGTGCCAGCAGTACGGGGAGGGCCCGGGTTTGGAATGAGCAGTTCTTC